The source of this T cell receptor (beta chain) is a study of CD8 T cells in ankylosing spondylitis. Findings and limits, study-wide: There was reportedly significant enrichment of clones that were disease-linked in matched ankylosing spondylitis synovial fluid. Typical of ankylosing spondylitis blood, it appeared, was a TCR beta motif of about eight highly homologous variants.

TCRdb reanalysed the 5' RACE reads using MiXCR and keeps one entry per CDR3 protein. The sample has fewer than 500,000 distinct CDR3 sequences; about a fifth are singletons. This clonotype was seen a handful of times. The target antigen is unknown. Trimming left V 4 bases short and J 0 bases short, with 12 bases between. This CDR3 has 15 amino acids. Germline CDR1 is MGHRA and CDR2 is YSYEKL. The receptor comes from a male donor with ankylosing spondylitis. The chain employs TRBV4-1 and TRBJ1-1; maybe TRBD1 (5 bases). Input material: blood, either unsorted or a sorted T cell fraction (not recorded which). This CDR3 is CASSLVETVNTEAFF. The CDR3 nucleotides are TGCGCCAGCAGCCTTGTAGAGACAGTGAACACTGAAGCTTTCTTT.